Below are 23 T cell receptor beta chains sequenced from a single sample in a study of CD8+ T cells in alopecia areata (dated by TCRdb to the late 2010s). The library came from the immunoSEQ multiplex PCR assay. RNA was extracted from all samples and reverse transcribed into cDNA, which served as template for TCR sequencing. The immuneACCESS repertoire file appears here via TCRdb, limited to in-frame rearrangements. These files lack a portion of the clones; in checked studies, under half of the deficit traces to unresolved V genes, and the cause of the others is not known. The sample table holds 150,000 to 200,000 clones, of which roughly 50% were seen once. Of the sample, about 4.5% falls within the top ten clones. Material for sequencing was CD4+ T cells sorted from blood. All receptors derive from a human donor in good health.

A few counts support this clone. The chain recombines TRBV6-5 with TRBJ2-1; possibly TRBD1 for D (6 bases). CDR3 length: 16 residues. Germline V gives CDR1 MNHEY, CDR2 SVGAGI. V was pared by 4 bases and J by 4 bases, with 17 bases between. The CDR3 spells CASSLEPGARYNEQFF. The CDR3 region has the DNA TGTGCCAGCAGTTTGGAACCAGGGGCACGATACAATGAGCAGTTCTTC.

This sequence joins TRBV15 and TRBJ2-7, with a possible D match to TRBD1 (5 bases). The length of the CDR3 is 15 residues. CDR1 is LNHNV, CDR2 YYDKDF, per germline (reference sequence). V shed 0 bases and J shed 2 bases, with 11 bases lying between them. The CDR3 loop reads CATSRDTGPAYEQYF. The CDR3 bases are TGTGCCACCAGCAGAGATACAGGACCGGCCTACGAGCAGTACTTC.

The CDR3 reads CSVGDTEKYQETQYF. The CDR3 DNA sequence: TGCAGCGTTGGGGACACGGAGAAGTACCAAGAGACCCAGTACTTC. V usage is TRBV29-1 and J usage is TRBJ2-5; a possible D gene is TRBD1 (6 bases). This CDR3 is built from 15 residues. With 4 bases removed from V and 0 bases from J, the gap between germline ends came to 15 bases. Germline V gene lookup returns CDR1 SQVTM and CDR2 ANQGSEA.

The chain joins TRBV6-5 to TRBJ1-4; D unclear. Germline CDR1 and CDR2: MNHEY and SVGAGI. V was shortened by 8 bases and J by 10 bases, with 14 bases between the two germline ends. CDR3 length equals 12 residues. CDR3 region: CASGLTSGKLFF. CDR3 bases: TGTGCCAGCGGATTAACCTCGGGAAAACTGTTTTTT.

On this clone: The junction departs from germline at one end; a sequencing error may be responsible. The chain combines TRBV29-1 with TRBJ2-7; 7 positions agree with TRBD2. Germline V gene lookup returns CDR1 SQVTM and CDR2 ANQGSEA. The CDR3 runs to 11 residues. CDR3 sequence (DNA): TGCAGCGCGAGGGAGGCGGGAGCCGTGAACTTC. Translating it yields CSAREAGAVNF.

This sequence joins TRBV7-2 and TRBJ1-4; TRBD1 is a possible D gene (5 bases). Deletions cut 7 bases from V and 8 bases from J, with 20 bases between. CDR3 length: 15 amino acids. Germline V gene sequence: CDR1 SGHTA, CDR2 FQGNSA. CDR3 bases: TGTGCCAGCACCCCTCCGGGGGGACGGGGGGAAAAACTGTTTTTT. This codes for CASTPPGGRGEKLFF.

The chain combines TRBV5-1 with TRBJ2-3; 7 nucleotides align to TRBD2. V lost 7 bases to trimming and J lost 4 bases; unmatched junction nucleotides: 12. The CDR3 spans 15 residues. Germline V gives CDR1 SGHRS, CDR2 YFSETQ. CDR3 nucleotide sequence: TGCGCCAGCGCAGCCCGCCGCCGGGGGGCAGATACGCAGTATTTT. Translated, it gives CASAARRRGADTQYF.

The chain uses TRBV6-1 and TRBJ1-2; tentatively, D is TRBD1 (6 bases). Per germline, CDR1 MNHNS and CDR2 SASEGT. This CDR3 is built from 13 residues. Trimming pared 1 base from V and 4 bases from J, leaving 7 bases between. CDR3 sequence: CASSEGGPYGYTF. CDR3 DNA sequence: TGTGCCAGCAGTGAAGGGGGGCCCTATGGCTACACCTTC.

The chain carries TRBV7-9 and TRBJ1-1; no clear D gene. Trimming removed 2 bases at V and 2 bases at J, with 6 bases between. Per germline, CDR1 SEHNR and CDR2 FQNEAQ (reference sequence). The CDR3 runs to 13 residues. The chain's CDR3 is CASSLSDNTEAFF. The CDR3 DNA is TGTGCCAGCAGCTTAAGCGATAACACTGAAGCTTTCTTT.

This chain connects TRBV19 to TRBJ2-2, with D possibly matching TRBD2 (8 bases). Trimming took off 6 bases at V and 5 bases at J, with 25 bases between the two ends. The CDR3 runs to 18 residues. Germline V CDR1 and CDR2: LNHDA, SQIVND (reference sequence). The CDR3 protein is CASSIRQGRTSWTGELFF. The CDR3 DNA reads TGTGCCAGTAGCATCAGACAGGGCCGGACTAGCTGGACCGGGGAGCTGTTTTTT.

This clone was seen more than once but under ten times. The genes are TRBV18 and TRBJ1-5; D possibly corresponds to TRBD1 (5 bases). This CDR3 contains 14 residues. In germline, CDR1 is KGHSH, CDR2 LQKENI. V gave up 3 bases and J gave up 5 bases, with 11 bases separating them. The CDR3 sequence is CASSPQGSHQPQHF. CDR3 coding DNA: TGTGCCAGCTCACCGCAGGGAAGCCATCAGCCCCAGCATTTT.

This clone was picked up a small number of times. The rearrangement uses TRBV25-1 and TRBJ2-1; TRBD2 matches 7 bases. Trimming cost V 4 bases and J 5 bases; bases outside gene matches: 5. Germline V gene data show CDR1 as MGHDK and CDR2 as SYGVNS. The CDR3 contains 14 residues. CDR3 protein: CASSGTRQNNEQFF. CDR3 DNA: TGTGCCAGCAGTGGGACTAGACAGAACAATGAGCAGTTCTTC.

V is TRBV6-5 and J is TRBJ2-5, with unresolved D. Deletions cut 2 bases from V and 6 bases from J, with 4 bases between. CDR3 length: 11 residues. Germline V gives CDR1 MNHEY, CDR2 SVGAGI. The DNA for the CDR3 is TGTGCCAGCAGTTACATGAAGACCCAGTACTTC. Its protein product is CASSYMKTQYF.

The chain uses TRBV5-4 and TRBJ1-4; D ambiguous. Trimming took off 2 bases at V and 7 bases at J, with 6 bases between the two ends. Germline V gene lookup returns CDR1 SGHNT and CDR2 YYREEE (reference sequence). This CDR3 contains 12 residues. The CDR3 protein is CASSFPGEKLFF. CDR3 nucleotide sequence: TGTGCCAGCAGCTTCCCGGGTGAAAAACTGTTTTTT.

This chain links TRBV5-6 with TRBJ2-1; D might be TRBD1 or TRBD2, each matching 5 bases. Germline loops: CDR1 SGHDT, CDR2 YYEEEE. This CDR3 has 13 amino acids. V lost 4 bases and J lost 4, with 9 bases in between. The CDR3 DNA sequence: TGTGCCAGCAGCACCTGGGGGTACAATGAGCAGTTCTTC. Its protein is CASSTWGYNEQFF.

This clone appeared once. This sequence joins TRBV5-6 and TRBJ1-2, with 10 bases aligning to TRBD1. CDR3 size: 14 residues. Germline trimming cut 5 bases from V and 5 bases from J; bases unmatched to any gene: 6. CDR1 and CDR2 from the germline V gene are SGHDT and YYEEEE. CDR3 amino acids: CASSLTGGHYGYTF. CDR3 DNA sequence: TGTGCCAGCAGTCTGACAGGGGGCCATTATGGCTACACCTTC.

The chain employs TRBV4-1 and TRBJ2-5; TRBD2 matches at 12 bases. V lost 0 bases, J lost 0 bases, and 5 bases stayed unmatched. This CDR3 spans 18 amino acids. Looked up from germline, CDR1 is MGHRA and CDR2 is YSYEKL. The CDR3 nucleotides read TGCGCCAGCAGCCAAGAATCGCGACTAGCGGGAGACCAAGAGACCCAGTACTTC. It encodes CASSQESRLAGDQETQYF.

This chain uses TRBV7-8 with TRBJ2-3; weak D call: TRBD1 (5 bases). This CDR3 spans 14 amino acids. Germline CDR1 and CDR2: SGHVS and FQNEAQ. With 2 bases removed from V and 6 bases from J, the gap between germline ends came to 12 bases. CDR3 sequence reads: CASSLSRVGDTQYF. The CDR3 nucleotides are TGTGCCAGCAGCTTATCCAGGGTGGGGGATACGCAGTATTTT.

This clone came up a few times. The CDR3 nucleotides read TGTGCCAGCAGTAATCTCGGGAGTTACAATGAGCAGTTCTTC. Protein sequence: CASSNLGSYNEQFF. The chain is built from TRBV25-1 and TRBJ2-1; D may be TRBD2 (6 bases). Germline V CDR1 and CDR2: MGHDK, SYGVNS. The length of the CDR3 is 14 residues. Trimming pared 5 bases from V and 4 bases from J, leaving 12 bases between.

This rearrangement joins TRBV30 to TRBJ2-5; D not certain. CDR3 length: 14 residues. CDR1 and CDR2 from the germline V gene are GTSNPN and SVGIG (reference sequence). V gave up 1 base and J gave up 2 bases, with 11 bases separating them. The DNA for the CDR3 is TGTGCCTGGAGTGGAGAGATCCATCAAGAGACCCAGTACTTC. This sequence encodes CAWSGEIHQETQYF. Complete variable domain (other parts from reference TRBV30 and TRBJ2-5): SQTIHQWPATLVQPVGSPLSLECTVEGTSNPNLYWYRQAAGRGLQLLFYSVGIGQISSEVPQNLSASRPQDRQFILSSKKLLLSDSGFYLCAWSGEIHQETQYFGPGTRLLVL.

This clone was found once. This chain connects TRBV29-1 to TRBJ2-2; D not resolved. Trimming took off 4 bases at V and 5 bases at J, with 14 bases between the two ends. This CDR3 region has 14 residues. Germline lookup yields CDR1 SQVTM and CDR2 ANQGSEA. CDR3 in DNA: TGCAGCGTTGGGGGTAGACGTGGTACCGGGGAGCTGTTTTTT. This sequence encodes CSVGGRRGTGELFF.

Here the CDR3 reads CASSPGGLAGLYNEQFF. The CDR3 DNA reads TGCGCCAGCAGCCCAGGGGGGCTAGCGGGTTTGTACAATGAGCAGTTCTTC. J is TRBJ2-1 and V is TRBV4-1; D might be TRBD2 (8 bases). V was shortened by 4 bases and J by 4 bases, with 20 bases between the two germline ends. Germline loops: CDR1 MGHRA, CDR2 YSYEKL. The CDR3 is 17 amino acids.

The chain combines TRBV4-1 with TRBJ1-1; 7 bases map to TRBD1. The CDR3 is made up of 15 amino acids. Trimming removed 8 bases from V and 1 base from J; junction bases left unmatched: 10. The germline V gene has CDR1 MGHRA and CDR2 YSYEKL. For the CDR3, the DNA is TGCGCCAGCCGCAATCCGGGACAGAAGAACACTGAAGCTTTCTTT. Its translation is CASRNPGQKNTEAFF.